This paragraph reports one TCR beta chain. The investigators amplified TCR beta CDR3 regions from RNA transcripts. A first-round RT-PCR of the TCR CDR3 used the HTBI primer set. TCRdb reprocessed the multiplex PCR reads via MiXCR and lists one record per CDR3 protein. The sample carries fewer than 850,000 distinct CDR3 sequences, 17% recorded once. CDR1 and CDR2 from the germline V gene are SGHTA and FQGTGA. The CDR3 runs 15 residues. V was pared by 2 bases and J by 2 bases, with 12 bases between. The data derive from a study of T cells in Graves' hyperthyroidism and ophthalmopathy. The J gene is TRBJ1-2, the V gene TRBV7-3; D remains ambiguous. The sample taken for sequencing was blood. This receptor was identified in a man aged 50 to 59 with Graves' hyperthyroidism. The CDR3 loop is CASSLSGGRNYGYTF. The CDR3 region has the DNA TGTGCCAGCAGCTTATCCGGAGGGAGGAACTATGGCTACACCTTC. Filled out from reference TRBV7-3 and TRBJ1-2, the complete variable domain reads GAGVSQTPSNKVTEKGKYVELRCDPISGHTALYWYRQSLGQGPEFLIYFQGTGAADDSGLPNDRFFAVRPEGSVSTLKIQRTERGDSAVYLCASSLSGGRNYGYTFGSGTRLTVV.